One sample yielded the 25 T cell receptor beta chains listed below, sequenced in a study of response to subunit inactivated influenza vaccine. TCRdb recomputed calls from the RT-PCR reads with MiXCR, one row per CDR3 protein. The data show about 570,000 distinct CDR3 sequences, with around 11% seen just once and 11% held by the top ten. These records were also assigned to another study, of T cells expressing NK-cell markers. That paper states: The authors made TCR beta cDNA libraries by 5'RACE template switching. This switching added a universal primer site and UMIs.

This specimen was PBMCs from blood, taken on the day of vaccination. The source of these receptors is a man in his forties or fifties who received an inactivated influenza vaccine.

There are a few counts of this clonotype. The genes are TRBV7-6 and TRBJ2-7, with TRBD2 matching 11 bases. Germline loops: CDR1 SGHVS, CDR2 FNYEAQ. V trimming: 3 bases; J trimming: 3 bases; junction bases outside the gene matches: 13. The CDR3 sequence is 18 residues long. CDR3 in DNA: TGTGCCAGCAGCTTCTTCCCGACCCTAGCGGGGGGCGTCTACGAGCAGTACTTC. As protein: CASSFFPTLAGGVYEQYF.

A word on this clonotype: At one end the junction does not follow the germline gene, possibly because of a read error. The chain joins TRBV11-2 to TRBJ2-1, with 7 bases fitting TRBD1. Germline CDR1 is SGHAT and CDR2 is FQNNGV. This CDR3 is 16 amino acids long. CDR3 loop: CAGSLGWDSSYNEQFF. For the CDR3, the DNA is TGTGCCGGCAGCTTAGGGTGGGACAGCTCCTACAATGAGCAGTTCTTC.

This clonotype was counted only a few times. The chain combines TRBV3-1 with TRBJ2-5; D is perhaps TRBD1 or TRBD2 (5 bases each). CDR3 length: 14 residues. V lost 4 bases and J lost 2, with 11 bases in between. Germline V CDR1 and CDR2: LGHDT, YNNKEL (reference sequence). DNA of the CDR3: TGTGCCAGCAGCCGTTGGGACGGACAAGAGACCCAGTACTTC. It specifies CASSRWDGQETQYF.

This clonotype has a handful of counts. This sequence joins TRBV10-1 and TRBJ2-5; D call uncertain. The germline gives CDR1 WNHNN, CDR2 SYGVQD (reference sequence). CDR3 size: 14 residues. V shed 0 bases and J shed 0 bases, with 5 bases lying between them. CDR3 loop: CASSESGYQETQYF. CDR3 nucleotide sequence: TGCGCCAGCAGTGAGTCCGGGTACCAAGAGACCCAGTACTTC.

This clonotype was counted a few times. The chain couples TRBV7-9 to TRBJ2-1; D unresolved. Trimming shortened V by 3 bases and J by 0 bases, and 9 bases separated the two germline ends. The V gene's germline CDR1 is SEHNR and CDR2 FQNEAQ (reference sequence). This CDR3 has 15 residues. For the CDR3, the DNA is TGTGCCAGCAGCTTTGAACGGAGCTCCTACAATGAGCAGTTCTTC. This sequence encodes CASSFERSSYNEQFF.

This clonotype has a count of ten or more. This sequence joins TRBV27 and TRBJ2-5; D may match TRBD1 or TRBD2 (6 bases each). V was clipped by 4 bases and J by 1 base, with 7 bases between them. Germline V gives CDR1 MNHEY, CDR2 SMNVEV (reference sequence). The CDR3 runs 13 residues. The CDR3 region is CASSWGAQETQYF. Written as DNA, the CDR3 is TGTGCCAGCAGTTGGGGGGCCCAAGAGACCCAGTACTTC.

This clonotype has only a few counts. V is TRBV27 and J is TRBJ2-2, with D maybe TRBD1 (6 bases). Germline V gene data show CDR1 as MNHEY and CDR2 as SMNVEV (reference sequence). This CDR3 is built from 14 residues. Trimming stripped 3 bases from V and 6 bases from J, with 11 bases between. DNA for the CDR3: TGTGCCAGCAGTTTCAGGGGAGAGGCCGGGGAGCTGTTTTTT. This translates into CASSFRGEAGELFF.

This clonotype has at least ten counts. The V gene is TRBV29-1, the J gene TRBJ2-2, with 7 nucleotides matching TRBD2. The CDR3 is 13 residues long. The trim removed 4 bases at V and 6 bases at J, leaving 5 bases unmatched. CDR1 is SQVTM and CDR2 is ANQGSEA in the germline V gene. The CDR3 here is CSVGGGKAGELFF. The CDR3 DNA sequence: TGCAGCGTTGGGGGGGGAAAGGCCGGGGAGCTGTTTTTT.

Only a few counts were recorded for this clonotype. V usage is TRBV7-9 and J usage is TRBJ2-7, with D possibly TRBD1 on 6 matching bases. This CDR3 comprises 14 residues. V lost 4 bases to trimming and J lost 2 bases, with 12 bases between them. Per the germline V gene, CDR1 is SEHNR and CDR2 is FQNEAQ (reference sequence). The CDR3 sequence is CASSSYRAPYEQYF. CDR3 DNA sequence: TGTGCCAGCAGCTCATACAGGGCCCCCTACGAGCAGTACTTC.

This clonotype was counted a few times. The chain has TRBV7-2 and TRBJ2-1, with a possible D match to TRBD2 (6 bases). This CDR3 contains 17 residues. CDR1 and CDR2 (germline): SGHTA, FQGNSA. Trimming removed 2 bases at V and 6 bases at J, with 20 bases between. The CDR3 DNA reads as TGTGCCAGCAGCTTATCCTCCAGGCGGAGGGGAGGCAATGAGCAGTTCTTC. This encodes CASSLSSRRRGGNEQFF.

This rearrangement joins TRBV7-9 to TRBJ2-2; perhaps TRBD1 as D (6 bases). This CDR3 contains 14 residues. Between the trimmed V and J ends, which lost 7 bases and 1 base, there was a span of 10 bases. Germline V gives CDR1 SEHNR, CDR2 FQNEAQ (reference sequence). The DNA for the CDR3 is TGTGCCAGCACGGCGACAGGGAACACCGGGGAGCTGTTTTTT. Protein: CASTATGNTGELFF.

V usage is TRBV7-2 and J usage is TRBJ2-1, with 7 bases lining up with TRBD2. The germline V gene has CDR1 SGHTA and CDR2 FQGNSA. The junction had 15 bases not matched to a gene; V was cut back by 6 bases and J by 7 bases. The CDR3 spans 16 residues. CDR3 in amino acids: CASSNLGRGVGNEQFF. The CDR3, as DNA: TGTGCCAGCAGTAACCTCGGTCGGGGGGTTGGAAATGAGCAGTTCTTC.

This clonotype was detected a few times. V and J are TRBV5-1 and TRBJ2-1, with 8 nucleotides matching TRBD2. Germline CDR1 is SGHRS and CDR2 is YFSETQ. The trim removed 4 bases at V and 6 bases at J, leaving 9 bases unmatched. The CDR3 runs to 15 residues. CDR3 in amino acids: CASSEPGGGINEQFF. CDR3 nucleotide sequence: TGCGCCAGCAGCGAGCCTGGCGGGGGGATCAATGAGCAGTTCTTC. Full variable domain (missing parts from reference TRBV5-1 and TRBJ2-1): KAGVTQTPRYLIKTRGQQVTLSCSPISGHRSVSWYQQTPGQGLQFLFEYFSETQRNKGNFPGRFSGRQFSNSRSEMNVSTLELGDSALYLCASSEPGGGINEQFFGPGTRLTVL.

This clonotype was seen a few times. In nucleotides, the CDR3 is TGCAGTTGGGGACGGGAACACTCCTACGAGCAGTACTTC. It specifies CSWGREHSYEQYF. The chain combines TRBV20-1 with TRBJ2-7, with D perhaps given as TRBD1 or TRBD2 (5 bases each). Trimming removed 8 bases from V and 0 bases from J, with 14 bases in between. The CDR3 is 13 amino acids. Germline V CDR1 and CDR2: DFQATT, SNEGSKA (reference sequence).

This clonotype showed up just a few times. V gene TRBV4-3 combines with J gene TRBJ2-7; D is ambiguous. The germline gives CDR1 LGHNA, CDR2 YSLEER. This CDR3 has 13 amino acids. Trimming took 1 base from V and 6 from J, leaving 10 bases between them. CDR3 DNA sequence: TGCGCCAGCAGCCAAGGAGGCTGGGGCGAGCAGTACTTC. Translating it yields CASSQGGWGEQYF.

In its sample, this clonotype was seen a few times. The chain carries TRBV18 and TRBJ1-1, with a tentative D call TRBD1 (5 bases). Germline V gene sequence: CDR1 KGHSH, CDR2 LQKENI. Between the trimmed V and J ends, which lost 4 bases and 3 bases, there was a span of 18 bases. CDR3 length: 16 amino acids. DNA for the CDR3: TGTGCCAGCTCACGGGCGTTTACCGGGACGGACACTGAAGCTTTCTTT. Protein sequence: CASSRAFTGTDTEAFF.

The chain employs TRBV27 and TRBJ2-1; 7 bases line up with TRBD2. J lost 7 bases, V lost 8 bases, and 8 bases had no gene match. Germline values: CDR1 MNHEY, CDR2 SMNVEV (reference sequence). The CDR3 has 13 amino acids. The CDR3 protein is CASGWEGRNEQFF. The CDR3 coding sequence is TGTGCCAGCGGTTGGGAGGGGCGGAATGAGCAGTTCTTC.

This clonotype was found a few times. The chain employs TRBV12-3 or TRBV12-4 and TRBJ2-5; 7 nucleotides agree with TRBD2. J was trimmed by 7 bases and V by 3 bases; bases with no gene match: 11. This CDR3 region has 15 residues. This CDR3 is CASSLWIRDYGTQYF. The CDR3 DNA sequence: TGTGCCAGCAGTTTGTGGATCCGGGACTATGGGACCCAGTACTTC.

This clonotype showed up just a few times. The V gene is TRBV11-2, the J gene TRBJ1-6; D perhaps matches TRBD1 (5 bases). The V and J ends lost 7 bases and 8 bases respectively, with 24 bases between them. Germline assignment: CDR1 SGHAT and CDR2 FQNNGV. The CDR3 has 17 amino acids. CDR3 region: CASIDPGAAHKDSPLHF. The CDR3 coding sequence is TGTGCCAGCATCGATCCCGGGGCGGCGCATAAGGATTCACCCCTCCACTTT.

This clonotype was found a few times. V is TRBV10-3 and J is TRBJ2-3, with D perhaps TRBD1 (6 bases). CDR3 length: 16 amino acids. Germline V gene lookup returns CDR1 ENHRY and CDR2 SYGVKD. Trimming removed 10 bases from V and 3 bases from J, with 23 bases in between. The CDR3 DNA follows: TGTGCCACCGCGTCGATTGTGGGGGCAGGGACAGATACGCAGTATTTT. It encodes CATASIVGAGTDTQYF.

The gene calls are TRBV29-1 and TRBJ1-2; TRBD1 aligns across 7 bases. The CDR3 is 13 residues long. Germline V gives CDR1 SQVTM, CDR2 ANQGSEA. V lost 7 bases, J lost 8 bases, and 13 bases stayed unmatched. CDR3: CSAGDRTTAGYTF. The CDR3 nucleotides read TGCAGCGCTGGGGACAGAACAACAGCGGGCTACACCTTC.

This clonotype was seen a few times. This chain joins TRBV6-6 and TRBJ2-1; D may match TRBD1 or TRBD2 (5 bases each). The CDR3 covers 12 residues. CDR1 and CDR2 (germline): MNHNY, SVGAGI (reference sequence). V lost 2 bases and J 9 bases, leaving 8 bases between the germline ends. CDR3 residues: CASSYMGTEQFF. DNA of the CDR3: TGTGCCAGCAGTTACATGGGGACTGAGCAGTTCTTC.

The chain employs TRBV5-6 and TRBJ2-5, with no clear D. V was pared by 3 bases and J by 1 base, with 16 bases between. Germline-derived CDR1 and CDR2 are SGHDT and YYEEEE. The length of the CDR3 is 16 residues. The CDR3 region is CASSSRWRSPQETQYF. CDR3 bases: TGTGCCAGCAGCTCCCGGTGGAGATCCCCCCAAGAGACCCAGTACTTC.

This clonotype appeared a few times. The V gene is TRBV29-1, the J gene TRBJ2-3; D may be TRBD2 (6 bases). The V end lost 4 bases, the J end lost 0 bases, and 14 bases lay between the germline ends. This CDR3 is built from 15 residues. Germline-derived CDR1 and CDR2 are SQVTM and ANQGSEA. CDR3 region: CSVGLASTSTDTQYF. The CDR3 nucleotides read TGCAGCGTTGGTCTAGCGTCAACTAGCACAGATACGCAGTATTTT.

This clonotype has just a few counts. The chain recombines TRBV30 with TRBJ1-1; D unclear. Germline V gene sequence: CDR1 GTSNPN, CDR2 SVGIG (reference sequence). The CDR3 totals 12 residues. With 3 bases removed from V and 0 bases from J, the gap between germline ends came to 5 bases. CDR3 nucleotide sequence: TGTGCCTGGAGCCCGCTGAACACTGAAGCTTTCTTT. This codes for CAWSPLNTEAFF.